The clone carrying this TCR beta chain was seen a single time. Its specificity is not known. The V end lost 5 bases, the J end lost 7 bases, and 6 bases lay between the germline ends. Per germline, CDR1 SNHLY and CDR2 FYNNEI. The CDR3 runs 11 residues. This sample is drawn from a study of cytomegalovirus exposure and HLA in healthy donors. Findings of the study overall: Researchers reported from a later analysis that most CMV-associated TCR beta chains appeared HLA-restricted.

13 Jbeta primers and 60 Vbeta primers were used for the PCR. Libraries were prepared by immunoSEQ multiplex PCR; TCRdb keeps only in-frame clonotypes and omits some of them. The sample yields approximately 200,000 clones, approximately 79% seen once. Input material: PBMCs. This sequence was found in a girl aged 5-17 years in good health and CMV-seropositive. The chain employs TRBV2 and TRBJ2-1; D is unresolved. The CDR3 nucleotides read TGTGCCAGCAGTCAAAATAATGAGCAGTTCTTC. This gives the protein CASSQNNEQFF. The entire variable domain, with the rest obtained from reference TRBV2 and TRBJ2-1, is as follows: EPEVTQTPSHQVTQMGQEVILRCVPISNHLYFYWYRQILGQKVEFLVSFYNNEISEKSEIFDDQFSVERPDGSNFTLKIRSTKLEDSAMYFCASSQNNEQFFGPGTRLTVL.